Listed below are T cell receptor beta chains from one sample, sequenced in a study of graft-versus-host responses after intestinal transplantation. Some clones are missing from TCRdb's copy, which holds only in-frame ones; the method was immunoSEQ multiplex PCR. The data hold approximately 13,000 clones, with 30% to 40% observed a single time. Sequencing used alloreactive CD8+ T cells from a mixed lymphocyte reaction culture, obtained before intestinal transplant. The receptors come from a human patient who received an intestinal transplant. CDR3s include the opening cysteine and the closing phenylalanine or tryptophan. A D gene is named only where the DNA matches it firmly. Rows may omit the clone size; those that give it use once, few, many or a size class.

size	J	V	D	CDR3	DNA
.	TRBJ2-3	TRBV13	TRBD2	CASSWGLAGYTSTDTQYF	TGTGCCAGCAGCTGGGGACTAGCGGGATACACTAGCACAGATACGCAGTATTTT
few	TRBJ2-7	TRBV2	.	CASRMTPIVTAEQYF	TGTGCCAGCAGGATGACACCAATCGTTACTGCCGAGCAGTACTTC
.	TRBJ2-2	TRBV30	.	CAWVNTGELFF	TGTGCCTGGGTAAACACCGGGGAGCTGTTTTTT
.	TRBJ1-2	TRBV5-4	.	CASGENIPGKTYGYTF	TGTGCCAGCGGTGAAAACATACCAGGAAAGACCTATGGCTACACCTTC
few	TRBJ2-1	TRBV4-1	TRBD2	CASSPLRSGGHNNEQFF	TGCGCCAGCAGCCCGCTCCGTAGCGGGGGACATAACAATGAGCAGTTCTTC
few	TRBJ2-7	TRBV27	.	CASSGSPYEQYF	TGTGCCAGCAGCGGATCCCCCTACGAGCAGTACTTC
.	TRBJ2-2	TRBV29-1	.	CSVPTGRGAAGTGELFF	TGCAGCGTCCCCACGGGACGGGGGGCCGCAGGCACCGGGGAGCTGTTTTTT
few	TRBJ2-7	TRBV11-1	.	CASSPPTGAYEQYF	TGTGCCAGCAGCCCACCAACGGGGGCCTACGAGCAGTACTTC
once	TRBJ2-7	TRBV6-1	TRBD1	CASSRDRGLEQYF	TGTGCCAGCAGTCGGGACAGGGGGCTTGAGCAGTACTTC
.	TRBJ2-7	TRBV18	.	CASSRRPSLIVGKAYEQYF	TGTGCCAGCTCACGTAGACCTTCGCTGATCGTGGGGAAAGCCTACGAGCAGTACTTC
.	TRBJ2-7	TRBV7-2	TRBD1	CASSPRQGELYEQYF	TGTGCCAGCAGCCCGCGGCAGGGGGAACTTTACGAGCAGTACTTC
.	TRBJ2-2	TRBV9	TRBD1	CASRATGVNTGELFF	TGTGCCAGCAGGGCAACAGGGGTGAACACCGGGGAGCTGTTTTTT
.	TRBJ1-5	TRBV4-1	.	CASSQEVVEPQHF	TGCGCCAGCAGCCAAGAGGTAGTAGAGCCCCAGCATTTT
.	TRBJ1-1	TRBV27	.	CASSLGGGTEAFF	TGTGCCAGCAGTTTAGGGGGGGGCACTGAAGCTTTCTTT
.	TRBJ1-2	TRBV10-3	.	CAISEGHLIRRYGYTF	TGTGCCATCAGTGAGGGACACCTGATAAGAAGGTATGGCTACACCTTC
.	TRBJ2-5	TRBV30	TRBD2	CAWGGGAGPGETQYF	TGTGCCTGGGGCGGTGGAGCGGGGCCGGGAGAGACCCAGTACTTC
.	TRBJ2-1	TRBV4-1	.	CASSQERTAYNEQFF	TGCGCCAGCAGCCAAGAAAGGACAGCCTACAATGAGCAGTTCTTC
few	TRBJ1-4	TRBV6-1	.	CASSPYRDNEKLFF	TGTGCCAGCAGTCCATACAGAGATAATGAAAAACTGTTTTTT
.	TRBJ2-5	TRBV6-5	.	CASSEEQLRETQYF	TGTGCCAGCAGTGAAGAGCAACTAAGGGAGACCCAGTACTTC
.	TRBJ2-7	TRBV9	.	CASSVSFSSTYEQYF	TGTGCCAGCAGCGTGTCTTTCAGTTCAACCTACGAGCAGTACTTC
few	TRBJ2-2	TRBV5-6	.	CASSLSGGPHTGELFF	TGTGCCAGCAGCTTGTCAGGGGGGCCACACACCGGGGAGCTGTTTTTT
.	TRBJ2-1	TRBV2	.	CASSGGWGVNEQFF	TGTGCCAGCAGTGGTGGTTGGGGTGTTAATGAGCAGTTCTTC
.	TRBJ1-2	TRBV7-9	.	CASSTQGKGLDGYTF	TGTGCCAGCAGCACACAGGGAAAGGGACTCGATGGCTACACCTTC
few	TRBJ2-2	TRBV21-1	.	CASRSVVATQGLTGELFF	TGTGCCAGCAGAAGTGTGGTAGCTACACAGGGCTTGACCGGGGAGCTGTTTTTT
.	TRBJ2-1	TRBV13	TRBD1	CASSPGDRSYNEQFF	TGTGCCAGCAGCCCAGGGGACAGGTCATACAATGAGCAGTTCTTC
few	TRBJ1-1	TRBV6-1	.	CASSEVGLGTEAFF	TGTGCCAGCAGTGAAGTGGGGCTTGGGACTGAAGCTTTCTTT
few	TRBJ1-1	TRBV19	.	CASSGRQLGNTEAFF	TGTGCCAGTAGTGGGAGACAGTTAGGGAACACTGAAGCTTTCTTT
few	TRBJ2-7	TRBV23-1	.	CASSHRARKGSSYEQYF	TGCGCCAGCAGTCATAGGGCTCGGAAGGGGAGCTCCTACGAGCAGTACTTC
medium-sized	TRBJ2-1	TRBV27	.	CASSLVTGNFNNEQFF	TGTGCCAGCAGTTTAGTTACAGGGAATTTTAACAATGAGCAGTTCTTC